This TCR beta chain comes out of a study of T cell repertoires in cytomegalovirus infection. Overall study context: Public TCR beta signatures were indicative of both CMV infection and a matching HLA type.

TCRdb used MiXCR to reprocess the reads, holding one entry per CDR3 protein. The sample carries under 600,000 distinct CDR3 sequences, 16% recorded once. Trimming took off 2 bases at V and 8 bases at J, with 10 bases between the two ends. The CDR3 sequence is 13 residues long. Germline assignment: CDR1 MGHDK and CDR2 SYGVNS. Study findings and constraints: Summed frequency of public TCR beta families distinguished CMV carriers with the relevant HLA. Ex vivo, HLA-C-restricted CMV-specific TCR beta clonotypes prevailed over the rest of the response.

This clonotype was detected ten times or more. Its antigen remains unidentified. V gene TRBV25-1 combines with J gene TRBJ2-1, with D perhaps TRBD2 (5 bases). Sequencing was carried out using CD8+ T cells from PBMCs. The sequence was obtained from a human donor in good health (CMV status not recorded). Some clones in this sample may be carry-over from other donors' samples. CDR3 in DNA: TGTGCCAGCAGTGAAGGCGGGCTCCATGAGCAGTTCTTC. Translated, it gives CASSEGGLHEQFF. The whole variable domain, remainder taken from reference TRBV25-1 and TRBJ2-1, is EADIYQTPRYLVIGTGKKITLECSQTMGHDKMYWYQQDPGMELHLIHYSYGVNSTEKGDLSSESTVSRIRTEHFPLTLESARPSHTSQYLCASSEGGLHEQFFGPGTRLTVL.